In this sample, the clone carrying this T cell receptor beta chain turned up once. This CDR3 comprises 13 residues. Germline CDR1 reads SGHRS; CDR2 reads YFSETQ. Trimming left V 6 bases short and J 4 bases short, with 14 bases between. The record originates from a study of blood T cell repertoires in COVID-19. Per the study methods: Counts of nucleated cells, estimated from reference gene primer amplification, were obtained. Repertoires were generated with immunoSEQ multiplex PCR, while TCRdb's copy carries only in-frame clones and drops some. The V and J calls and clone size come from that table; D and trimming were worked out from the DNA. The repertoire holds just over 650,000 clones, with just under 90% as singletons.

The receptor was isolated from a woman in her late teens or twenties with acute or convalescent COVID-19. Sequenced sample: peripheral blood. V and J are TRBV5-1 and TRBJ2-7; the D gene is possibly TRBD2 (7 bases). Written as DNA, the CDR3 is TGCGCCAGCATGGGCGGGGGCGATTACGAGCAGTACTTC. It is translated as CASMGGGDYEQYF.